The 5 T cell receptor beta chains below all came from one sample that was sequenced in a study of cytomegalovirus exposure and HLA in healthy donors. It was with 60 Vbeta and 13 Jbeta primers that the PCR ran. Profiled with immunoSEQ multiplex PCR; TCRdb holds only in-frame clones, not every one. The sample has around 90,000 clones, around 78% seen once. Sequencing was done on a sample of PBMCs. All receptors derive from a man aged 25 to 40 in good health and CMV-seronegative.

This chain links TRBV28 with TRBJ1-1; D is unresolved. V was clipped by 5 bases and J by 1 base, with 14 bases between them. Germline V CDR1 and CDR2: MDHEN, SYDVKM. The CDR3 length is 15 residues. The CDR3 reads CASSPRTASNTEAFF. The CDR3 DNA reads as TGTGCCAGCAGTCCCAGAACAGCCTCGAACACTGAAGCTTTCTTT.

This rearrangement joins TRBV4-1 to TRBJ1-1; 9 bases are a match to TRBD1. The CDR3 extends over 15 amino acids. Per germline, CDR1 MGHRA and CDR2 YSYEKL. V lost 4 bases to trimming and J lost 3 bases; unmatched junction nucleotides: 6. Written as DNA, the CDR3 is TGCGCCAGCAGCCTTGAACAGGGGGCCGACACTGAAGCTTTCTTT. It is translated as CASSLEQGADTEAFF.

This clone has a single count. The chain joins TRBV7-9 to TRBJ1-2, with D possibly being TRBD1 (5 bases). V lost 4 bases, J lost 2 bases, and 11 bases lay in between. CDR1 is SEHNR, CDR2 FQNEAQ, per germline (reference sequence). The CDR3 runs 14 residues. For the CDR3, the DNA is TGTGCCAGCAGCTACCCGGGGGGGAACTATGGCTACACCTTC. Translation gives CASSYPGGNYGYTF.

The chain links TRBV9 to TRBJ2-1, with 13 bases identical to TRBD2. The germline V gene encodes CDR1 SGDLS and CDR2 YYNGEE. This CDR3 spans 17 amino acids. The J segment lost 9 bases and the V segment lost 1 base, leaving 10 bases of the junction unmatched. The chain's CDR3 is CASSVTVLAGGISEQFF. CDR3 sequence (DNA): TGTGCCAGCAGCGTAACAGTACTAGCGGGAGGGATCAGTGAGCAGTTCTTC.

The chain has TRBV18 and TRBJ2-7, with 8 bases that match TRBD1. In germline, CDR1 is KGHSH, CDR2 LQKENI. With V trimmed by 4 bases and J by 5 bases, 7 bases remained unmatched. This CDR3 spans 14 amino acids. CDR3 loop: CASSLRTGTDEQYF. The CDR3 coding sequence is TGTGCCAGCTCACTACGGACAGGGACCGACGAGCAGTACTTC. Based on the CDR3 plus reference TRBV18 and TRBJ2-7, the full variable domain is NAGVMQNPRHLVRRRGQEARLRCSPMKGHSHVYWYRQLPEEGLKFMVYLQKENIIDESGMPKERFSAEFPKEGPSILRIQQVVRGDSAAYFCASSLRTGTDEQYFGPGTRLTVT.